This is a list of T cell receptor beta chains from one sample in a study of CD8 T cells in ankylosing spondylitis. MiXCR, applied by TCRdb to the 5' RACE reads, yields one record per CDR3 protein. Among some 840,000 distinct CDR3 sequences listed, roughly 10% were seen once. Material: blood, either unsorted or a sorted T cell fraction (not recorded which). The receptor set was obtained from a male donor with ankylosing spondylitis. CDR3s include the opening cysteine and the closing phenylalanine or tryptophan. The order of the fields is J gene, V gene, CDR3 protein.

>TRBJ2-5|TRBV4-3
CASSQAVGETQYF
>TRBJ2-7|TRBV7-2
CASSDGLAGDTQYF
>TRBJ2-1|TRBV5-1
CASSFKINTGSASSYNEQFF
>TRBJ2-5|TRBV20-1
CCARAAWTRLGGETQYF
>TRBJ2-7|TRBV25-1
CASRRLGYEQYF
>TRBJ2-3|TRBV7-8
CASSLAALVADTQYF
>TRBJ2-1|TRBV24-1
CATSVRTSGRATASYNEQFF
>TRBJ2-5|TRBV20-1
CSASGQGQETQYF
>TRBJ1-5|TRBV4-2
CASSQDLAGRQPQHF
>TRBJ1-5|TRBV10-3
CAISEFPSDQPQHF
>TRBJ1-2|TRBV6-5
CASSYSYRVNYGYTF
>TRBJ2-5|TRBV6-4
CASSREIRETQYF
>TRBJ2-3|TRBV12-3/TRBV12-4
CASSPLSGTSTDTQYF
>TRBJ1-1|TRBV20-1
CSAGGTGSKTFF
>TRBJ2-2|TRBV29-1
CSVYKRENTGELFF
>TRBJ1-1|TRBV12-3/TRBV12-4
CASSSGNRAEAFF
>TRBJ1-2|TRBV7-2
CASSPAPRYGYTF
>TRBJ1-1|TRBV20-1
CSARSGRANTEAFF
>TRBJ1-3|TRBV20-1
CSSRKGGPGNTIYF
>TRBJ2-2|TRBV29-1
CSVGKGLTNTGELFF
>TRBJ2-1|TRBV3-1
CASSQDLGFEFF
>TRBJ2-1|TRBV28
CASTWAGGSFSSYNEQFF
>TRBJ1-5|TRBV20-1
CSASGDRADQPQHF
>TRBJ1-1|TRBV6-2/TRBV6-3
CASKNRGTMNTEAFF
>TRBJ2-2|TRBV7-2
CASSFSTDGELFF
>TRBJ1-1|TRBV20-1
CSASRGTEAFF
>TRBJ1-2|TRBV7-9
CASSLVQGEGNYGYTF
>TRBJ2-1|TRBV6-1
CASSPLAGGPYNEQFF
>TRBJ2-5|TRBV7-3
CASSSGTGGYSTQYF
>TRBJ2-5|TRBV24-1
CATTSGADTSETQYF
>TRBJ2-3|TRBV11-3
CASSFLGGGTDTQYF
>TRBJ2-7|TRBV10-2
CASVPGQGYEQYF
>TRBJ2-7|TRBV12-3/TRBV12-4
CASSLSGSDFGDEQYF
>TRBJ1-1|TRBV29-1
CSVEGLGMNTEAFF
>TRBJ2-1|TRBV18
CASSAGHPYNEQFF
>TRBJ2-7|TRBV18
CATATPAGVTYEQYF
>TRBJ2-1|TRBV7-2
CASSLTGRDNEQFF
>TRBJ1-2|TRBV6-1
CASSERAGWYGYTF
>TRBJ1-4|TRBV7-2
CASSLAADTNEKLFF
>TRBJ2-7|TRBV2
CASMGGRAAYEQYF
>TRBJ2-7|TRBV20-1
CSALRTVDNEQYF
>TRBJ2-6|TRBV5-6
CASSLAKGGNRNSGANVLTF